This T cell receptor beta chain stems from a study of spatial heterogeneity in lung cancer. On this clonotype: A much larger clone differs from this one at a single base, so this may be a read error.

The CDR3 contains 17 residues. Described time point: sample taken at primary tumor resection. Sequencing covered unsorted whole RNA taken from tumor, nontumor lung or frozen PBMC. MiXCR was run by TCRdb on the 5' RACE reads, yielding one entry per CDR3 protein. The sample has just under 95,000 distinct CDR3 sequences; approximately 12% are singletons. The origin of this receptor is a male donor with early-stage non-small cell lung cancer. This sample comprised PBMCs, obtained at surgery. This rearrangement joins TRBV12-3 or TRBV12-4 to TRBJ2-5; a weak D match, TRBD2 (6 bases). For the CDR3, the DNA is TGTGCCAACAGTTTATACGGGACTCACCCACTGAAAGAGACCCAGTACTTC. It translates to CANSLYGTHPLKETQYF.